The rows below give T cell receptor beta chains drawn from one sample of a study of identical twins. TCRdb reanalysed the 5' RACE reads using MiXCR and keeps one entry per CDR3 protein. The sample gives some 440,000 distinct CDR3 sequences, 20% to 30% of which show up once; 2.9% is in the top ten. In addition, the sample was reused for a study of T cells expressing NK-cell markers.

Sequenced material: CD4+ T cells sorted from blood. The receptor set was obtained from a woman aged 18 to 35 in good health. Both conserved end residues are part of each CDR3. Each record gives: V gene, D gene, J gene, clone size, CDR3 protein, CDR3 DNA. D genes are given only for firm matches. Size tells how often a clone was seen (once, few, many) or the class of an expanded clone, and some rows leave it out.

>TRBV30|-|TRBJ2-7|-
CAWSGKFGTASSYEQYF
TGTGCCTGGAGTGGCAAATTCGGGACCGCGAGCTCCTACGAGCAGTACTTC
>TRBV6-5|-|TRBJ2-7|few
CASSYSRGSTYEQYF
TGTGCCAGCAGTTACTCCCGGGGCAGCACCTACGAGCAGTACTTC
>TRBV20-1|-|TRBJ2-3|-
CSAHEGTDTQYF
TGCAGTGCCCACGAAGGCACAGATACGCAGTATTTT
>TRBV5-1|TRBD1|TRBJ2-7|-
CASSPQDRESYEQYF
TGCGCCAGCAGCCCCCAGGACAGGGAGTCCTACGAGCAGTACTTC
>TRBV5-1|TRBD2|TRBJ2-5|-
CASSLGLAGLETQYF
TGCGCCAGCAGCCTAGGACTAGCGGGACTAGAGACCCAGTACTTC
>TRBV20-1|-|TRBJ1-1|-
CSARRQPVEAFF
TGCAGTGCTAGAAGACAGCCGGTTGAAGCTTTCTTT
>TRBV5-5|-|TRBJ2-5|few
CASSSSGTQETQYF
TGTGCCAGCAGCTCCTCCGGGACGCAAGAGACCCAGTACTTC
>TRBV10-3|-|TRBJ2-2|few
CAIRLVPGELFF
TGTGCCATTCGACTAGTCCCCGGGGAGCTGTTTTTT
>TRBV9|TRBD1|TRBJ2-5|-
CASSVGHSRGWQETQYF
TGTGCCAGCAGCGTAGGACACTCCAGGGGGTGGCAAGAGACCCAGTACTTC
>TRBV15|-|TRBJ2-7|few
CATSRDLTYEQYF
TGTGCCACCAGCAGAGATTTGACTTACGAGCAGTACTTC
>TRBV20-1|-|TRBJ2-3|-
CSARRPEGRTDTQYF
TGCAGTGCTAGAAGGCCGGAGGGCCGGACAGATACGCAGTATTTT
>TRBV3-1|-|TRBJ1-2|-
CASSQGPGDYGYTF
TGTGCCAGCAGCCAAGGTCCAGGGGACTATGGCTACACCTTC
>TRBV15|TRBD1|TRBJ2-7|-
CATSRVGQGKVYEQYF
TGTGCCACCAGCCGAGTGGGACAGGGGAAGGTCTACGAGCAGTACTTC
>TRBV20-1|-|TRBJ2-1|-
CSARDGVYNEQFF
TGCAGTGCTAGAGACGGGGTCTACAATGAGCAGTTCTTC
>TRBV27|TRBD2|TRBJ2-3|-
CASTMLAGRGADTQYF
TGTGCCAGCACCATGCTAGCGGGGAGGGGGGCAGATACGCAGTATTTT
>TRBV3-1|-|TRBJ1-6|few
CASSPRGGDDSPLHF
TGTGCCAGCAGCCCGAGAGGGGGGGACGATTCACCCCTCCACTTT
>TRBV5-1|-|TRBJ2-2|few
CASSFGSLDTGELFF
TGCGCCAGCAGCTTCGGATCGCTGGACACCGGGGAGCTGTTTTTT
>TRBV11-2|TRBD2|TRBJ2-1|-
CASSPRLAGTGNEQFF
TGTGCCAGCAGCCCTCGACTAGCGGGGACCGGGAATGAGCAGTTCTTC
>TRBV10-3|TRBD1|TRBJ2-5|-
CAISGQGPLGETQYF
TGTGCCATCAGTGGACAGGGACCCCTCGGGGAGACCCAGTACTTC
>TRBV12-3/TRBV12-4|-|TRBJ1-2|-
CASTRSAGDGYTF
TGTGCCAGCACCCGCAGCGCCGGGGATGGCTACACCTTC
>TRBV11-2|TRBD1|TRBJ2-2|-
CASSRDRGQYTGELFF
TGTGCCAGCAGCCGAGACAGGGGGCAGTACACCGGGGAGCTGTTTTTT
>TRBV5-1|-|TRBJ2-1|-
CASKQSGWKEFF
TGCGCCAGCAAACAGTCTGGGTGGAAGGAGTTCTTC
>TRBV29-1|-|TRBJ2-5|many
CSASGFQETQYF
TGCAGCGCCTCCGGGTTCCAAGAGACCCAGTACTTC
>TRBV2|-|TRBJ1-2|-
CASSGQGSGYTF
TGTGCCAGCAGTGGCCAGGGTAGCGGCTACACCTTC
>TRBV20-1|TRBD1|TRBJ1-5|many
CSAMDRGPLSNQPQHF
TGCAGTGCTATGGACAGGGGGCCTCTCAGCAATCAGCCCCAGCATTTT
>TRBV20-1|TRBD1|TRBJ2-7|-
CSAALRPGQNTYEQYF
TGCAGTGCTGCGCTGAGACCGGGACAGAACACTTACGAGCAGTACTTC
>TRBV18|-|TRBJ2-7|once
CASSPRGQRAYEQYF
TGTGCCAGCTCACCACGAGGTCAGAGGGCCTACGAGCAGTACTTC
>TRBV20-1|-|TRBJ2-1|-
CSARSRQVYNEQFF
TGCAGTGCTAGGTCGAGACAGGTCTACAATGAGCAGTTCTTC
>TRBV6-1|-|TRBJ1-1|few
CASITWGSAAFF
TGTGCCAGCATCACGTGGGGTTCCGCAGCTTTCTTT